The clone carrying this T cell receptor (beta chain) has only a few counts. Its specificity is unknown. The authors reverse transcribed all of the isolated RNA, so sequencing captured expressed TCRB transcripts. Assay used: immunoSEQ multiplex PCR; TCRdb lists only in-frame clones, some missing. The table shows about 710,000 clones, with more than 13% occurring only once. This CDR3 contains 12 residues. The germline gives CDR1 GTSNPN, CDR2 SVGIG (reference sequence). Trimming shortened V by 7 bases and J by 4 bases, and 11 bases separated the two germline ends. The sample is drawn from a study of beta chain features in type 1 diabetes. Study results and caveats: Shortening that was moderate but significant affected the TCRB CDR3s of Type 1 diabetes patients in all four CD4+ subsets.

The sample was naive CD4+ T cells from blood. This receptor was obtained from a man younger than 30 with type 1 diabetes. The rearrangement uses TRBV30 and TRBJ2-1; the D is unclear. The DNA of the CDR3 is TGTGCCTTCGGAAGGTTATACAATGAGCAGTTCTTC. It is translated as CAFGRLYNEQFF.